This TCR beta chain was observed in a study of T cell repertoires in cytomegalovirus infection. Per the germline V gene, CDR1 is KGHDR and CDR2 is SFDVKD. CDR3 length equals 17 residues. V was shortened by 4 bases and J by 5 bases, with 22 bases between the two germline ends. Via MiXCR, TCRdb re-called the reads, giving one row per CDR3 protein. The table lists hundreds of thousands of distinct CDR3 sequences, 24% of them singletons. This clonotype was obtained from a human donor in good health (CMV status not recorded). Some clones in this sample may be carry-over from other donors' samples. The specimen was CD8+ T cells from PBMCs. The V call is TRBV24-1, the J call TRBJ2-5; possibly TRBD1 or TRBD2 for D (5 bases each). CDR3 amino acids: CATSDPKTGTLAETQYF. CDR3 coding DNA: TGTGCCACCAGTGACCCAAAAACCGGGACCCTGGCGGAGACCCAGTACTTC.